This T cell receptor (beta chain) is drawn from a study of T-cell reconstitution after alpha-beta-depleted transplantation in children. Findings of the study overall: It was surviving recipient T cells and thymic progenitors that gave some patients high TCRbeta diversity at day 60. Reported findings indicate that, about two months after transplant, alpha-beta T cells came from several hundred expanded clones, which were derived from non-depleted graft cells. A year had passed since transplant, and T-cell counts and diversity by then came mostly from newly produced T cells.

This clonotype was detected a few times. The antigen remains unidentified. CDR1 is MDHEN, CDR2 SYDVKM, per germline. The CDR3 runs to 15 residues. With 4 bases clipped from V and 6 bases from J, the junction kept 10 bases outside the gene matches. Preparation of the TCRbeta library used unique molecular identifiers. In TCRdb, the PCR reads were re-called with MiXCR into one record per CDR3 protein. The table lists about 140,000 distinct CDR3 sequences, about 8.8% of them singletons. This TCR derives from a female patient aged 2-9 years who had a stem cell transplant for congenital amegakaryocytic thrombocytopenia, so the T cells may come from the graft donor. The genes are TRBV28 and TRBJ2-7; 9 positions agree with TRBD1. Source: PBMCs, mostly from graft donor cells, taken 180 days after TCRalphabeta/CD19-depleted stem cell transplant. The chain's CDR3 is CASSSPGQGSGEQYF. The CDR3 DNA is TGTGCCAGCAGTTCCCCGGGACAGGGAAGCGGCGAGCAGTACTTC.